These T cell receptor beta chains were read from a single sample in a study of T cells in Graves' hyperthyroidism and ophthalmopathy. One entry per CDR3 protein results from TCRdb running MiXCR on the multiplex PCR reads. The sample has some 490,000 distinct CDR3 sequences; 15% to 20% are singletons. Material: blood. All receptors come from a woman aged 30 to 39 with Graves' ophthalmopathy. Each CDR3 is given with its conserved first and last residue. The order of the fields is CDR3 protein, CDR3 DNA, J gene, D gene, clone size, V gene. The D gene is left open where the match is weak. A row's size may be missing; if present it is once, few, many or a size class.

CASSKLGAYEQYF,TGTGCCAGTTCGAAGTTGGGTGCCTACGAGCAGTACTTC,TRBJ2-7,NA,NA,TRBV19
CASSEPGPYEQYF,TGTGCCAGCAGCGAGCCAGGCCCCTACGAGCAGTACTTC,TRBJ2-7,NA,NA,TRBV28
CASSAEKTGSPYEQYF,TGTGCCAGCAGCGCTGAAAAGACAGGGAGCCCCTACGAGCAGTACTTC,TRBJ2-7,TRBD1,NA,TRBV9
CASSIEGGGDTQYF,TGTGCCAGCAGTATTGAGGGAGGCGGAGATACGCAGTATTTT,TRBJ2-3,NA,NA,TRBV2
CSALVGGNSYEQYF,TGCAGCGCCCTAGTTGGAGGGAACTCCTACGAGCAGTACTTC,TRBJ2-7,NA,many,TRBV29-1
CASSEEDPAPLHF,TGTGCCAGCAGTGAAGAGGACCCAGCACCCCTCCACTTT,TRBJ1-6,NA,many,TRBV2
CASSLNVRSEAFF,TGTGCCAGCAGCCTCAATGTTAGATCTGAAGCTTTCTTT,TRBJ1-1,NA,many,TRBV7-3
CAISDPSGRAGEQFF,TGTGCCATCAGCGACCCTAGCGGGAGGGCCGGTGAGCAGTTCTTC,TRBJ2-1,TRBD2,few,TRBV10-3
CASRVRETVNTEAFF,TGTGCCAGTAGAGTAAGGGAAACAGTCAACACTGAAGCTTTCTTT,TRBJ1-1,NA,NA,TRBV19
CASSFTRTSRQPQHF,TGTGCCAGCAGCTTTACTAGGACATCTCGTCAGCCCCAGCATTTT,TRBJ1-5,NA,NA,TRBV7-8
CASSLSPSFRYEYF,TGTGCCAGCAGTTTATCTCCTAGCTTCCGTTATGAGTACTTC,TRBJ2-5,NA,few,TRBV27
CASSLISGVSTDTQYF,TGTGCCAGCAGCTTAATTTCGGGAGTCAGCACAGATACGCAGTATTTT,TRBJ2-3,NA,many,TRBV11-1
CSVLGASAKNIQYF,TGCAGCGTTTTGGGGGCATCGGCCAAAAACATTCAGTACTTC,TRBJ2-4,NA,NA,TRBV29-1
CSVVVIDSHYEQYF,TGCAGCGTTGTTGTAATCGACAGCCACTACGAGCAGTACTTC,TRBJ2-7,NA,NA,TRBV29-1
CASSGLAGGDTGELFF,TGCGCCAGCAGCGGACTAGCGGGAGGGGACACCGGGGAGCTGTTTTTT,TRBJ2-2,TRBD2,many,TRBV5-1
CASSLPPGGSSYEQYF,TGTGCCAGCAGTTTACCCCCAGGGGGAAGCTCCTACGAGCAGTACTTC,TRBJ2-7,TRBD1,many,TRBV28
CASSPPDWGMGNTEAFF,TGTGCCAGCTCACCACCGGATTGGGGAATGGGAAACACTGAAGCTTTCTTT,TRBJ1-1,NA,many,TRBV18
CATSEIGYTF,TGTGCCACCAGTGAAATCGGCTACACCTTC,TRBJ1-2,NA,once,TRBV10-3
CASSPGLPYTGELFF,TGTGCCAGCAGCCCCGGACTACCTTACACCGGGGAGCTGTTTTTT,TRBJ2-2,NA,many,TRBV7-8
CASRPPASGRERDIQYF,TGTGCCAGCAGGCCGCCGGCTAGCGGGAGGGAGCGAGACATTCAGTACTTC,TRBJ2-4,TRBD2,many,TRBV28
CSASVQGGWLETQYF,TGCAGTGCTAGTGTGCAGGGGGGGTGGTTGGAGACCCAGTACTTC,TRBJ2-5,NA,many,TRBV20-1
CASSAGLAGGRSSYEQYF,TGTGCCAGCAGTGCGGGACTAGCGGGAGGAAGGAGCTCCTACGAGCAGTACTTC,TRBJ2-7,TRBD2,few,TRBV6-1
CASSLPHLGEQYF,TGTGCCAGCAGTTTGCCCCACCTCGGCGAGCAGTACTTC,TRBJ2-7,NA,few,TRBV28
CASRWLAGRNTGELFF,TGTGCCAGCAGGTGGCTAGCGGGGCGGAACACCGGGGAGCTGTTTTTT,TRBJ2-2,TRBD2,NA,TRBV5-6
CASSLGSIPSGPPYEQYF,TGTGCCAGCAGCTTAGGGTCCATTCCTAGCGGGCCCCCCTACGAGCAGTACTTC,TRBJ2-7,TRBD2,few,TRBV11-3
CASSSVTDTQYF,TGTGCCAGCAGTTCCGTGACAGATACGCAGTATTTT,TRBJ2-3,NA,NA,TRBV28
CASSIQDSGDTQYF,TGTGCCAGCAGTATCCAGGACAGTGGGGATACGCAGTATTTT,TRBJ2-3,NA,NA,TRBV27
CASSVRVLSGSYEQYF,TGTGCCAGCAGCGTAAGGGTCCTTTCCGGTTCCTACGAGCAGTACTTC,TRBJ2-7,NA,many,TRBV7-9
CSARANQPQHF,TGCAGTGCTAGAGCCAATCAGCCCCAGCATTTT,TRBJ1-5,NA,many,TRBV20-1
CSARLSGRVLLGEQYF,TGCAGTGCTAGACTTAGCGGGAGGGTCCTCTTGGGCGAGCAGTACTTC,TRBJ2-7,TRBD2,many,TRBV20-1
CASSSRDADHTDTQYF,TGTGCCAGCAGCTCCCGGGACGCAGACCACACAGATACGCAGTATTTT,TRBJ2-3,NA,many,TRBV7-9
CASSFGTMPGQRRETQYF,TGTGCCAGCAGCTTCGGAACGATGCCGGGACAGAGGCGTGAGACCCAGTACTTC,TRBJ2-5,TRBD1,many,TRBV13
CASSQDAANYGYTF,TGTGCCAGCAGCCAAGATGCAGCGAACTATGGCTACACCTTC,TRBJ1-2,NA,NA,TRBV4-2
CSAKLWGEYNEQFF,TGCAGTGCTAAGCTGTGGGGGGAGTACAATGAGCAGTTCTTC,TRBJ2-1,NA,many,TRBV20-1
CASSQVGLASYNEQFF,TGCGCCAGCAGCCAAGTGGGACTAGCGTCCTACAATGAGCAGTTCTTC,TRBJ2-1,TRBD2,NA,TRBV4-1
CASSLAQGALDTQYF,TGTGCCAGCAGTTTAGCTCAGGGGGCCTTGGATACGCAGTATTTT,TRBJ2-3,TRBD1,few,TRBV27
CSAASKSGRIYEQYF,TGCAGTGCTGCATCTAAAAGCGGGAGGATCTACGAGCAGTACTTC,TRBJ2-7,TRBD2,NA,TRBV20-1
CASSQERLAGNNEQFF,TGCGCCAGCAGCCAAGAAAGACTAGCGGGCAACAATGAGCAGTTCTTC,TRBJ2-1,TRBD2,few,TRBV4-3
CASSLALGITDTQYF,TGTGCCAGCAGCTTAGCCCTGGGAATAACAGATACGCAGTATTTT,TRBJ2-3,NA,NA,TRBV7-9
CASSTRQDSYNEQFF,TGTGCCAGCAGCACCCGTCAGGACAGCTACAATGAGCAGTTCTTC,TRBJ2-1,NA,many,TRBV27
CATSDFGQNYGYTF,TGTGCCACCAGTGATTTCGGCCAGAACTATGGCTACACCTTC,TRBJ1-2,NA,many,TRBV24-1
CSASGQGPNYGYTF,TGCAGTGCTAGCGGACAGGGGCCTAACTATGGCTACACCTTC,TRBJ1-2,TRBD1,few,TRBV20-1
CAISATRGQSNQPQHF,TGTGCCATCAGTGCAACCAGGGGGCAGAGCAATCAGCCCCAGCATTTT,TRBJ1-5,TRBD1,few,TRBV10-3
CASSVVRGTEAFF,TGTGCCAGCAGCGTAGTTCGGGGGACTGAAGCTTTCTTT,TRBJ1-1,NA,few,TRBV9
CASSYGSTEAFF,TGTGCCAGCAGTTACGGCAGCACTGAAGCTTTCTTT,TRBJ1-1,NA,many,TRBV6-6